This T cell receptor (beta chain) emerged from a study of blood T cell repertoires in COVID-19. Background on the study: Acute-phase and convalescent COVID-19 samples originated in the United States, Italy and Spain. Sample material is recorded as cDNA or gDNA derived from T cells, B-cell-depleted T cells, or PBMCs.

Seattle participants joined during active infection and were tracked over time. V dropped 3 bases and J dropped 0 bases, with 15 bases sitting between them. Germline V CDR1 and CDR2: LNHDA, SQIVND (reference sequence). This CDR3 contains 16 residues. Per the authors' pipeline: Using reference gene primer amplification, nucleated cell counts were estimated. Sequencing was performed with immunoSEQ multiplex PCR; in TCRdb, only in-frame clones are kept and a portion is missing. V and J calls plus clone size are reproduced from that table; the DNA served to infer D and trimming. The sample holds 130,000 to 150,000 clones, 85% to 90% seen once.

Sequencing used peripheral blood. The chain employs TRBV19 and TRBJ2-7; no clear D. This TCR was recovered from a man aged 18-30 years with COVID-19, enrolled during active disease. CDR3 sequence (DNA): TGTGCCAGTAGTATTTTGTCAGGATCAAGCTCCTACGAGCAGTACTTC. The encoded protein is CASSILSGSSSYEQYF. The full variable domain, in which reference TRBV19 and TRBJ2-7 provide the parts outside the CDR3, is DGGITQSPKYLFRKEGQNVTLSCEQNLNHDAMYWYRQDPGQGLRLIYYSQIVNDFQKGDIAEGYSVSREKKESFPLTVTSAQKNPTAFYLCASSILSGSSSYEQYFGPGTRLTVT.